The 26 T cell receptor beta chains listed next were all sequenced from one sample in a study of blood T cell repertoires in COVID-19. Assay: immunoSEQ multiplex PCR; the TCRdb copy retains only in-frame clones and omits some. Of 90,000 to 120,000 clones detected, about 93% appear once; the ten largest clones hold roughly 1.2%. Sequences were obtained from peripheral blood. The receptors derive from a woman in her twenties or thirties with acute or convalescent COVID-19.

The CDR3 loop reads CATSLKSGTGTGNYGYTF. CDR3 in DNA: TGTGCCACTTCGTTAAAATCTGGGACAGGGACAGGGAACTATGGCTACACCTTC. The chain joins TRBV19 to TRBJ1-2, with 9 bases matching TRBD1. Trimming removed 10 bases from V and 2 bases from J; junction bases left unmatched: 20. CDR3 length: 18 residues. CDR1 is LNHDA and CDR2 is SQIVND in the germline V gene (reference sequence).

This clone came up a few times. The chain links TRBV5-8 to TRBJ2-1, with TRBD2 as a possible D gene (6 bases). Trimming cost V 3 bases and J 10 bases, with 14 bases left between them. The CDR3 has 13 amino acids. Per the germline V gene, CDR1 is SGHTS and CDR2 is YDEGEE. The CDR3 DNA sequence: TGTGCCAGCAGCTGGGACGGGAGAGGCGAGCAGTTCTTC. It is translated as CASSWDGRGEQFF.

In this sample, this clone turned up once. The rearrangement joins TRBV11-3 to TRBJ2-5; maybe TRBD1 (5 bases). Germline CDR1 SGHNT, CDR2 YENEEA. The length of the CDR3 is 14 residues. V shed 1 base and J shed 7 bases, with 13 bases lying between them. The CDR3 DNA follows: TGTGCCAGCAGCTTAGTCCTAGGGGCTGGGACCCAGTACTTC. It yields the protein CASSLVLGAGTQYF.

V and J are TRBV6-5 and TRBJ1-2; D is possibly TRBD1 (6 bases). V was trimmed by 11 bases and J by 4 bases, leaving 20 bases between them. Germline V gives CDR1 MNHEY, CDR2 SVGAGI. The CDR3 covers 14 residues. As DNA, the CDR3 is TGTGCCGCGCGTAGGACAGAAGGCCTCTATGGCTACACCTTC. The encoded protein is CAARRTEGLYGYTF.

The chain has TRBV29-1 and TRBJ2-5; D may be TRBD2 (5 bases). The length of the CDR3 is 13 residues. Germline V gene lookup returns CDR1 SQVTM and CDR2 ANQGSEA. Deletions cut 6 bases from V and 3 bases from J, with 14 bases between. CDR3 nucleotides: TGCAGCGTGGTCTTGAGGGTTAAAGAGACCCAGTACTTC. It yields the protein CSVVLRVKETQYF.

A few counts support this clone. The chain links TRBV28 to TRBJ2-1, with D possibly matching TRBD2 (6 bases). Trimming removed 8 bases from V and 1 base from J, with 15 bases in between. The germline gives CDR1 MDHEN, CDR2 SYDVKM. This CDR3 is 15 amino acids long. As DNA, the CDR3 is TGTGCCAGCGGGGCTCTCGGGGGTTCCTACAATGAGCAGTTCTTC. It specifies CASGALGGSYNEQFF.

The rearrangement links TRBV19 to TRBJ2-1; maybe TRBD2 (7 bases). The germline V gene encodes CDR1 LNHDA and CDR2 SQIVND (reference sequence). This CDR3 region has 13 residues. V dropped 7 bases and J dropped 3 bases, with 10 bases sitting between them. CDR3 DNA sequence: TGTGCCAGTAAAGGGGGGGGCTACAATGAGCAGTTCTTC. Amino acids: CASKGGGYNEQFF.

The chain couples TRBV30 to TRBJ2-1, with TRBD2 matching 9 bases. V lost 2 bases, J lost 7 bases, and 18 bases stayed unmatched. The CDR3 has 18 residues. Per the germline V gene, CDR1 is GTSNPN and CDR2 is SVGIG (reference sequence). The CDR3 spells CAWSRGSGGRYSRNEQFF. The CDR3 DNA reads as TGTGCCTGGAGTAGAGGTAGCGGGGGACGGTACTCTCGGAATGAGCAGTTCTTC.

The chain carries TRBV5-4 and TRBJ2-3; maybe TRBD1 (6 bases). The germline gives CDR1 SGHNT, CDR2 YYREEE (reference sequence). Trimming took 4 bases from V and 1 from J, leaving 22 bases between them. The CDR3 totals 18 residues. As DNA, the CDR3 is TGTGCCAGCAGCCGTACGCCCATGGGGGCGAGGCGCACAGATACGCAGTATTTT. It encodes CASSRTPMGARRTDTQYF. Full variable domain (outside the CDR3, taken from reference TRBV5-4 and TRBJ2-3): ETGVTQSPTHLIKTRGQQVTLRCSSQSGHNTVSWYQQALGQGPQFIFQYYREEENGRGNFPPRFSGLQFPNYSSELNVNALELDDSALYLCASSRTPMGARRTDTQYFGPGTRLTVL.

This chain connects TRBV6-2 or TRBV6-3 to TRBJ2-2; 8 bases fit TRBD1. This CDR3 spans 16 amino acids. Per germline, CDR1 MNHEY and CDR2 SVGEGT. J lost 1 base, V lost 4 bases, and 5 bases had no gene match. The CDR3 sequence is CASSLRQGRNTGELFF. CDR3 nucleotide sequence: TGTGCCAGCAGTTTAAGACAGGGGCGGAACACCGGGGAGCTGTTTTTT.

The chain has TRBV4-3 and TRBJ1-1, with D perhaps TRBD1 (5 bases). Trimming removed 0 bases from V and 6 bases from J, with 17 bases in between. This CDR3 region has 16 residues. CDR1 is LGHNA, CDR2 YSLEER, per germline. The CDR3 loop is CASSQEAVQGGSEAFF. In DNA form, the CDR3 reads TGCGCCAGCAGCCAAGAAGCTGTTCAGGGAGGTTCTGAAGCTTTCTTT.

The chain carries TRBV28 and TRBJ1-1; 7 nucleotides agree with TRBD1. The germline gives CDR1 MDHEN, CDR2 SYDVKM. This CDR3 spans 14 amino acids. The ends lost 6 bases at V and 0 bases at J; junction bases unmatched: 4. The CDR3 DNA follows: TGTGCCAGCAGCACAGGGGCGGTGAACACTGAAGCTTTCTTT. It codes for CASSTGAVNTEAFF. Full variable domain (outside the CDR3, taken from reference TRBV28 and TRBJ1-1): DVKVTQSSRYLVKRTGEKVFLECVQDMDHENMFWYRQDPGLGLRLIYFSYDVKMKEKGDIPEGYSVSREKKERFSLILESASTNQTSMYLCASSTGAVNTEAFFGQGTRLTVV.

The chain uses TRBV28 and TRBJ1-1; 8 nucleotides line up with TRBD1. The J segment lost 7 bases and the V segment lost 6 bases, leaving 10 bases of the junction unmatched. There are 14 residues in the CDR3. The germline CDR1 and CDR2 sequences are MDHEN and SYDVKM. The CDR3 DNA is TGTGCCAGCAGATTCACCTCTGACAGGGGTGAAGCTTTCTTT. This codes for CASRFTSDRGEAFF.

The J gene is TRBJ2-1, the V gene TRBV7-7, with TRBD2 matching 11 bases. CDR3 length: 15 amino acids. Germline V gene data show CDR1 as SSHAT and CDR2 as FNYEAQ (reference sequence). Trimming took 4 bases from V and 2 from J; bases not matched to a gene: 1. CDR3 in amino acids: CASSSSGGTYNEQFF. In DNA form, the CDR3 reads TGTGCCAGCAGCTCTAGCGGGGGGACCTACAATGAGCAGTTCTTC.

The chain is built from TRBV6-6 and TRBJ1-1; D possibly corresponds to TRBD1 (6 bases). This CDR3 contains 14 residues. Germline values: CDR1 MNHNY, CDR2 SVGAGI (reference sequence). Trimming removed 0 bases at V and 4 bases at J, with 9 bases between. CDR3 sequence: CASSYSNRATEAFF. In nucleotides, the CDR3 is TGTGCCAGCAGTTACTCGAACAGGGCCACTGAAGCTTTCTTT.

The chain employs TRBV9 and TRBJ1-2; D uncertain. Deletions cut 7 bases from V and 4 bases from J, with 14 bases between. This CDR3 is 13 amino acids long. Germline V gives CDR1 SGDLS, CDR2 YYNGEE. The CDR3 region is CASAGDTFYGYTF. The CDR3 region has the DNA TGTGCCAGCGCTGGTGACACGTTCTATGGCTACACCTTC. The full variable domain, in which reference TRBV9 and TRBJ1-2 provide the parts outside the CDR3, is DSGVTQTPKHLITATGQRVTLRCSPRSGDLSVYWYQQSLDQGLQFLIQYYNGEERAKGNILERFSAQQFPDLHSELNLSSLELGDSALYFCASAGDTFYGYTFGSGTRLTVV.

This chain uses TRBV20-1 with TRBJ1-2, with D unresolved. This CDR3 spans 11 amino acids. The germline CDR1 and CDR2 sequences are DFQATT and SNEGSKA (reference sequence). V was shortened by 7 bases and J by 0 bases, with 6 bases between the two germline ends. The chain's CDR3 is CSVAPNYGYTF. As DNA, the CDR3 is TGCAGTGTTGCGCCTAACTATGGCTACACCTTC.

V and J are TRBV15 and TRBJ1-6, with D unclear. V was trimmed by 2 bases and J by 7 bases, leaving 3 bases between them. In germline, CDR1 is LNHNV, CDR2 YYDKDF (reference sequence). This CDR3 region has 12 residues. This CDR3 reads CATSRPNSPLHF. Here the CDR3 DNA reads TGTGCCACCAGCAGACCAAATTCACCCCTCCACTTT.

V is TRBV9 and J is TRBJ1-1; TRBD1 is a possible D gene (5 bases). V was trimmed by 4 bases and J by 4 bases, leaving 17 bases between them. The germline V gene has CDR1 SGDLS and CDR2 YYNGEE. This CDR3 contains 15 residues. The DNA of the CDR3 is TGTGCCAGCAGCCCGGGGGAAGTCGGGGCCACTGAAGCTTTCTTT. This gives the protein CASSPGEVGATEAFF.

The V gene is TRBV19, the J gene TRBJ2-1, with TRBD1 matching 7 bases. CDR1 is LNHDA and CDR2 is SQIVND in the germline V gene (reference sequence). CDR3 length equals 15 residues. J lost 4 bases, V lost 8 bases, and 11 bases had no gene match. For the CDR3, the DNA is TGTGCCAGTGCTACGATCCGGGACAGATACAATGAGCAGTTCTTC. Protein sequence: CASATIRDRYNEQFF.

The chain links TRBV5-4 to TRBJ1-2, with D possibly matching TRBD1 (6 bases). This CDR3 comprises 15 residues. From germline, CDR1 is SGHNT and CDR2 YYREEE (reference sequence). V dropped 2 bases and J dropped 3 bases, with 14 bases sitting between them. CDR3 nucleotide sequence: TGTGCCAGCAGCTTTTCGAAGGCAGGGGACTATGGCTACACCTTC. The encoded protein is CASSFSKAGDYGYTF.

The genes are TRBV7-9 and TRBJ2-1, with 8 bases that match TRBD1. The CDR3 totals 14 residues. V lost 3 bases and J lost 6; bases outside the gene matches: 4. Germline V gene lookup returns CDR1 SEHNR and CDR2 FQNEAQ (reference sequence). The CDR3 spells CASSFSDRANEQFF. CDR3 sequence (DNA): TGTGCCAGCAGCTTCTCGGACAGGGCCAATGAGCAGTTCTTC.

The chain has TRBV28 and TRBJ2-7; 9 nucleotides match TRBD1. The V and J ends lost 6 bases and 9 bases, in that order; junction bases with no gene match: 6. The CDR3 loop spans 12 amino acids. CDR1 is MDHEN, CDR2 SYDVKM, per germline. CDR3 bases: TGTGCCAGCAGCAAGGGGACAGGGCTGCAGTACTTC. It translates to CASSKGTGLQYF.

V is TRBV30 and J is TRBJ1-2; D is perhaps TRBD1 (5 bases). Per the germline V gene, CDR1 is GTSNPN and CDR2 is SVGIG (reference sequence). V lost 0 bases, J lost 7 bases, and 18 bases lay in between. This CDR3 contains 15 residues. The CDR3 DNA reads TGTGCCTGGAGTGTCAAGACAGCTGAATCTATTGGCTACACCTTC. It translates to CAWSVKTAESIGYTF.

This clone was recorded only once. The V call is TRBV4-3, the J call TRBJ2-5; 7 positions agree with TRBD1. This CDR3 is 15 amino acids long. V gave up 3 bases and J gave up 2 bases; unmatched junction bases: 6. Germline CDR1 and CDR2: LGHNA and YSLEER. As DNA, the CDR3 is TGCGCCAGCAGCCATTCAGACAGGGCGCAAGAGACCCAGTACTTC. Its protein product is CASSHSDRAQETQYF.

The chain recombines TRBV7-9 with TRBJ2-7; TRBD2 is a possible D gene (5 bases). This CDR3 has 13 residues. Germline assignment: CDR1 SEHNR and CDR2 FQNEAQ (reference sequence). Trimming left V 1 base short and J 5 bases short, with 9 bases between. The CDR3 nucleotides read TGTGCCAGCAGCTTAGGTTTGAGGGACGAGCAGTACTTC. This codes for CASSLGLRDEQYF.